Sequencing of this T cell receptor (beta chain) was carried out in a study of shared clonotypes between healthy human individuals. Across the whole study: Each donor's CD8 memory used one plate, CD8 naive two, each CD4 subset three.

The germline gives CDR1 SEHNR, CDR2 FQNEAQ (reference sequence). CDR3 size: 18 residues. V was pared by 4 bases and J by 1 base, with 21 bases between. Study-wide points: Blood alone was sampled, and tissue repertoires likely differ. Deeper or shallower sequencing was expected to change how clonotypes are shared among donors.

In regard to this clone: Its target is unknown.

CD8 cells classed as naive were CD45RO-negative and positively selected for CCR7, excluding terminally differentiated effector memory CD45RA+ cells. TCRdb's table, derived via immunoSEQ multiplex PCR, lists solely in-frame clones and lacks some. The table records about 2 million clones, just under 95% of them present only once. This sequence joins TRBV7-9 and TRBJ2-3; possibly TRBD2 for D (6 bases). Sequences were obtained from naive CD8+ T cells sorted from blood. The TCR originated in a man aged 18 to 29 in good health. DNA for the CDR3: TGTGCCAGCAGCTCAACTGGGACTGCAAAAGGAGGCACAGATACGCAGTATTTT. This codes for CASSSTGTAKGGTDTQYF. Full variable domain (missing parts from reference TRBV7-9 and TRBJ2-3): DTGVSQNPRHKITKRGQNVTFRCDPISEHNRLYWYRQTLGQGPEFLTYFQNEAQLEKSRLLSDRFSAERPKGSFSTLEIQRTEQGDSAMYLCASSSTGTAKGGTDTQYFGPGTRLTVL.